The clone carrying this T cell receptor beta chain was recorded a few times. Its target is unknown. This specimen comes from a study of OX40 agonist ivuxolimab in advanced cancers. Germline V CDR1 and CDR2: SGHRS, YFSETQ. With 3 bases clipped from V and 0 bases from J, the junction kept 12 bases outside the gene matches. The CDR3 is 18 amino acids. General study findings and limits: The study observed clonal expansion of CD4+ and CD8+ blood T cells by week 6 at 0.1 to 3.0 mg/kg.

Repertoires were generated with immunoSEQ multiplex PCR, while TCRdb's copy carries only in-frame clones and drops some. Of tens of thousands of clones listed, approximately 90% are singletons. The sequencing here drew on CD4+ or CD8+ T cells sorted from blood, taken in a trial of the OX40 agonist ivuxolimab. The sequence was obtained from an adult with an advanced solid tumor such as melanoma, head and neck, liver or kidney cancer. The gene calls are TRBV5-1 and TRBJ1-1; 9 bases fit TRBD1. The CDR3 DNA follows: TGCGCCAGCAGCTCACAGGGGGCCCTCCCACTAATGAACACTGAAGCTTTCTTT. Its protein product is CASSSQGALPLMNTEAFF. The full variable domain, completed using reference TRBV5-1 and TRBJ1-1, is KAGVTQTPRYLIKTRGQQVTLSCSPISGHRSVSWYQQTPGQGLQFLFEYFSETQRNKGNFPGRFSGRQFSNSRSEMNVSTLELGDSALYLCASSSQGALPLMNTEAFFGQGTRLTVV.